The T cell receptor (beta chain) under discussion was sequenced for a study of blood T cells in healthy people across ages. In the study overall: Template switching captured about one barcoded beta molecule per two T cells.

Germline V CDR1 and CDR2: LGHNA, YSLEER. The CDR3 length is 15 residues. For the second PCR, which ran for roughly 6 to 12 cycles, a sample-barcoded 5' primer and a J-beta primer mix were used. TCRdb analysed the 5' RACE reads with MiXCR anew, one entry per CDR3 protein. The sample records hundreds of thousands of distinct CDR3 sequences, approximately 21% being singletons. Points on this clonotype: Mismatch with germline at one junction end may stem from a read error.

The chain links TRBV4-3 to TRBJ2-1, with 7 bases aligning to TRBD1. The sample comprised blood. This TCR was recovered from a man between 65 and 85 years old in good health. Written as DNA, the CDR3 is TGCGCCTGCAGCCAAGACGGGGCCGGGACAGATGAGCAGTTCTTC. Translation: CACSQDGAGTDEQFF.